Listed below are T cell receptor beta chains from one sample, sequenced in a study of T cells in Graves' hyperthyroidism and ophthalmopathy. TCRdb passed the multiplex PCR reads through MiXCR, listing each CDR3 protein once. The sample shows roughly 660,000 distinct CDR3 sequences, roughly 17% of them seen only once. Material for sequencing was blood. The origin of the receptors is a man in his fifties with Graves' hyperthyroidism. CDR3s include the opening cysteine and the closing phenylalanine or tryptophan. D genes are given only for firm matches. Expanded clones are given a class, and other clones once, few, many or no size at all.

d_call,j_call,clone_size,v_call,cdr3_nt,cdr3_aa
TRBD2,TRBJ2-1,.,TRBV20-1,TGCAGTGCCTACACTAGCGGGGAACCCTACGAGCAGTTCTTC,CSAYTSGEPYEQFF
.,TRBJ2-7,few,TRBV28,TGTGCCAGCAAGGACCCTACCTACGAGCAGTACTTC,CASKDPTYEQYF
.,TRBJ2-5,.,TRBV5-1,TGCGCCAGCAGCTTAACCGGCGTGAAGGAGACCCAGTACTTC,CASSLTGVKETQYF
TRBD1,TRBJ1-4,few,TRBV7-2,TGTGCCAGCACTCCCCGACAGGGGGCTTCAACTAATGAAAAACTGTTTTTT,CASTPRQGASTNEKLFF
.,TRBJ2-3,many,TRBV6-2/TRBV6-3,TGTGCCAGCAGTTCCTCCCCAGATACGCAGTATTTT,CASSSSPDTQYF
TRBD1,TRBJ2-3,many,TRBV10-3,TGTGCCATCAGTGGGGGACAGGCGGGAGATACGCAGTATTTT,CAISGGQAGDTQYF
.,TRBJ1-2,few,TRBV10-2,TGCGCCAGCAGTGAGGGGGGACACCAAGGCTACACCTTC,CASSEGGHQGYTF
TRBD2,TRBJ2-1,.,TRBV20-1,TGCAGTGCTAGAGGGACTAGCGGGACTGAGCAGTTCTTC,CSARGTSGTEQFF
TRBD2,TRBJ2-3,.,TRBV6-1,TGTGCCAGCAGTGATCTGGGGACTAGCGGCAGCACAGATACGCAGTATTTT,CASSDLGTSGSTDTQYF
TRBD2,TRBJ2-1,many,TRBV5-5,TGTGCCAGCAGTTACTCGACTAGCTGGGATGAGCAGTTCTTC,CASSYSTSWDEQFF
TRBD2,TRBJ2-3,few,TRBV7-2,TGTGCCAGCAGCCCCACGCTCGGGACTAGCGGGAGCGATACGCAGTATTTT,CASSPTLGTSGSDTQYF
TRBD2,TRBJ2-3,.,TRBV7-2,TGTGCCAGCAGCCTGGAGCGGGGGGGCCGCACAGATACGCAGTATTTT,CASSLERGGRTDTQYF
.,TRBJ1-5,many,TRBV28,TGTGCCAGCGTACAGAACTATCAGCCCCAGCATTTT,CASVQNYQPQHF
.,TRBJ2-7,many,TRBV6-2/TRBV6-3,TGTGCCAGCAGCCACCTCGACAGCTACGAGCAGTACTTC,CASSHLDSYEQYF
TRBD1,TRBJ1-2,few,TRBV30,TGTGCCTGGAGTGCAACCTTCGGGACAGGGGACTACTATGGCTACACCTTC,CAWSATFGTGDYYGYTF
.,TRBJ2-2,few,TRBV12-3/TRBV12-4,TGTGCCACCGCTAAGCGGATCACAGCGAACACCGGGGAGCTGTTTTTT,CATAKRITANTGELFF
TRBD1,TRBJ2-6,many,TRBV12-3/TRBV12-4,TGTGCCAGCAGGGCCGGGACAGGGGGTTCTGGGGCCAACGTCCTGACTTTC,CASRAGTGGSGANVLTF
TRBD1,TRBJ1-1,many,TRBV6-1,TGTGCCAGCAGTGATCGACAGGGACGTGACACTGAAGCTTTCTTT,CASSDRQGRDTEAFF
TRBD1,TRBJ2-3,few,TRBV5-1,TGCGCCAGCAGCTTGTCGGACAGGCGCACAGATACGCAGTATTTT,CASSLSDRRTDTQYF
.,TRBJ1-6,few,TRBV12-3/TRBV12-4,TGTGCCAGCAGTTTAGCTCGGACCAATTCACCCCTCCACTTT,CASSLARTNSPLHF
TRBD2,TRBJ2-5,few,TRBV28,TGTGCCAGCAAAGATAGCGGGAGTCGGTCAAGAGAGACCCAGTACTTC,CASKDSGSRSRETQYF
.,TRBJ2-2,.,TRBV7-9,TGTGCCAGCAGCTTACCGGATGGACACCCGAACACCGGGGAGCTGTTTTTT,CASSLPDGHPNTGELFF
.,TRBJ2-5,.,TRBV7-2,TGTGCCAGCAGCTCCTCACAGGGAAGACAAGAGACCCAGTACTTC,CASSSSQGRQETQYF
.,TRBJ2-7,.,TRBV15,TGTGCCACCAGCTTACACACCGGGACACCTGTCTCCTACGAGCAGTACTTC,CATSLHTGTPVSYEQYF
.,TRBJ2-5,few,TRBV19,TGTGCCAGTAGTCCACGTAGACAGGCCGGGCGGGAAGAGACCCAGTACTTC,CASSPRRQAGREETQYF
.,TRBJ1-1,.,TRBV2,TGTGCCAGCCTCGGGTACACTGAAGCTTTCTTT,CASLGYTEAFF
TRBD1,TRBJ1-2,many,TRBV27,TGTGCCAGCAGTTTTGGACAGGGGCATGGCTACACCTTC,CASSFGQGHGYTF
TRBD2,TRBJ2-5,few,TRBV3-1,TGTGCCAGCACCCATACTAGCGTCCAAGAGACCCAGTACTTC,CASTHTSVQETQYF
TRBD2,TRBJ2-7,.,TRBV29-1,TGCAGCGTTGAAACCGGGACTAGCGGGGTTACCTACGAGCAGTACTTC,CSVETGTSGVTYEQYF
.,TRBJ2-3,few,TRBV30,TGTGCCTGGAGGGCTCTCGCTAGCACAGATACGCAGTATTTT,CAWRALASTDTQYF
.,TRBJ1-2,many,TRBV11-2,TGTGCCAGCAGCTTAGTCCCCTCCCGACAGGCGAAAACTAACTATGGCTACACCTTC,CASSLVPSRQAKTNYGYTF
.,TRBJ1-4,many,TRBV28,TGTGCCAGCAGTTTGTGGTCAACTTCTAATGAAAAACTGTTTTTT,CASSLWSTSNEKLFF
.,TRBJ1-1,.,TRBV4-1,TGCGCCAGCAGCCCAAACCTGCTGGACCGGAGCACTGAAGCTTTCTTT,CASSPNLLDRSTEAFF
.,TRBJ2-1,many,TRBV28,TGTGCCAGCACCCCCGCCCCCTACAATGAGCAGTTCTTC,CASTPAPYNEQFF
.,TRBJ1-5,once,TRBV7-8,TGTGCCAGCAGCTTAGGTCTGGGGTATAGCAATCAGCCCCAGCATTTT,CASSLGLGYSNQPQHF
TRBD1,TRBJ2-5,.,TRBV18,TGTGCCAGCTCACCATGGACAGGGGAGACCCAGTACTTC,CASSPWTGETQYF
.,TRBJ1-2,.,TRBV6-2/TRBV6-3,TGTGCCAGCAGTTATGGGGGTCGTGGCTACACCTTC,CASSYGGRGYTF
TRBD1,TRBJ2-7,many,TRBV5-6,TGTGCCAGCAGCCGGCGTGGACAGGCGCGCTCCTACGAGCAGTACTTC,CASSRRGQARSYEQYF
.,TRBJ2-1,.,TRBV2,TGTGCCAGCTCGGTCGGGCGGGAATACAATGAGCAGTTCTTC,CASSVGREYNEQFF
TRBD2,TRBJ2-1,.,TRBV29-1,TGCAGCGGAGGCGGGGGAGGCGGGAGTATTACCTACAATGAGCAGTTCTTC,CSGGGGGGSITYNEQFF